This paragraph reports one TCR beta chain. The time point was: pretreatment peripheral blood. This specimen belongs to a study of PD-L1 blockade in urothelial cancer. Clones were sequenced by immunoSEQ multiplex PCR, and TCRdb holds only the in-frame ones, with some missing. The table includes about 30,000 clones, 84% detected once. CDR1 SGDLS and CDR2 YYNGEE come from the germline V gene. The length of the CDR3 is 13 residues. Between the trimmed V and J ends, which lost 4 bases and 9 bases, there was a span of 17 bases. This rearrangement joins TRBV9 to TRBJ2-7, with a tentative D call TRBD2 (6 bases). Sequenced material: PBMCs, taken around atezolizumab (anti-PD-L1) treatment. The receptor was derived from a man aged 55 to 70 with urothelial cancer. The CDR3 protein is CASSSREEFVQYF. For the CDR3, the DNA is TGTGCCAGCAGCTCGAGGGAGGAGTTCGTGCAGTACTTC. Combining the CDR3 with reference TRBV9 and TRBJ2-7 gives the whole variable domain DSGVTQTPKHLITATGQRVTLRCSPRSGDLSVYWYQQSLDQGLQFLIQYYNGEERAKGNILERFSAQQFPDLHSELNLSSLELGDSALYFCASSSREEFVQYFGPGTRLTVT.